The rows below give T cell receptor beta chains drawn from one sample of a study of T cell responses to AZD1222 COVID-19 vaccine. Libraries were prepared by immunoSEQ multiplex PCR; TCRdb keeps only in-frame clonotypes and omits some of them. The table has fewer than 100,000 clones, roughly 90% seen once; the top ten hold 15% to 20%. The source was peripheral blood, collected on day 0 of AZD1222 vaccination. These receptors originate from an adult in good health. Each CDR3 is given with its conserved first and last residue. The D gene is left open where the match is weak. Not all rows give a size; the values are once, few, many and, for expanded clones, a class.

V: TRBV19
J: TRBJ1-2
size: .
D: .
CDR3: CASIPSAANYGYTF
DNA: TGTGCCAGTATCCCCTCCGCAGCTAACTATGGCTACACCTTC

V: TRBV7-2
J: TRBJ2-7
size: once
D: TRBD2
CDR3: CASSLVSGVSYEQYF
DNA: TGTGCCAGCAGCTTAGTTAGCGGGGTCTCCTACGAGCAGTACTTC

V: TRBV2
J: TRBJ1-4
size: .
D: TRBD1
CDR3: CASTTRGGGTGGEKLFF
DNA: TGTGCCAGCACTACGAGGGGAGGCGGGACAGGTGGTGAAAAACTGTTTTTT

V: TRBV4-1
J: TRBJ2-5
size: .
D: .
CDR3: CASSMVGSGETQYF
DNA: TGCGCCAGCAGCATGGTAGGGTCGGGAGAGACCCAGTACTTC

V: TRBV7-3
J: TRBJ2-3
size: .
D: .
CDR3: CASSFRGTDTQYF
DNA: TGTGCCAGCAGCTTTCGGGGCACAGATACGCAGTATTTT

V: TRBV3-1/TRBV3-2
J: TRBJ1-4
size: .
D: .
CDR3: CASSQGPGSEKLFF
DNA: TGTGCCAGCAGCCAAGGCCCAGGGTCCGAAAAACTGTTTTTT

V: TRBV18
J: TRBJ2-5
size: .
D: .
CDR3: CASSPPTRRETQYF
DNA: TGTGCCAGCTCACCACCGACGAGGCGGGAGACCCAGTACTTC

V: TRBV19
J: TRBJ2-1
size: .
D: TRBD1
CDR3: CASSMTGGINEQFF
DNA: TGTGCCAGTAGTATGACAGGGGGCATAAATGAGCAGTTCTTC

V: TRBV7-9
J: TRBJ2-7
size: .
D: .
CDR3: CASSPGNPYEQYF
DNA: TGTGCCAGCAGCCCCGGGAATCCCTACGAGCAGTACTTC

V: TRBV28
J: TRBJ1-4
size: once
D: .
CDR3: CASSFTGGNEKLFF
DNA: TGTGCCAGCAGTTTTACCGGGGGCAATGAAAAACTGTTTTTT

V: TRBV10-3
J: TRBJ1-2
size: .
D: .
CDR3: CATRQSYGYTF
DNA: TGTGCCACCCGACAGAGCTATGGCTACACCTTC

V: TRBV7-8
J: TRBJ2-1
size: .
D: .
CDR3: CASMGNPYNEQFF
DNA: TGTGCCAGCATGGGCAACCCCTACAATGAGCAGTTCTTC

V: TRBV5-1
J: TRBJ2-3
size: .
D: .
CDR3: CASSLGTPGGPDTQYF
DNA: TGCGCCAGCAGCCTGGGGACCCCCGGGGGTCCAGATACGCAGTATTTT

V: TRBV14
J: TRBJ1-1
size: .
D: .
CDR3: CASSQQDGGTRAFF
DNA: TGTGCCAGCAGCCAACAAGATGGGGGAACGAGAGCTTTCTTT

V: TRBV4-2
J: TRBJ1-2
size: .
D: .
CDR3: CASSQERRPTGGYTF
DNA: TGTGCCAGCAGCCAAGAGCGGCGGCCGACGGGTGGCTACACCTTC

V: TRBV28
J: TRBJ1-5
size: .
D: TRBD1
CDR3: CASIDGTGNNQPQHF
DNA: TGTGCCAGTATCGACGGGACAGGGAATAATCAGCCCCAGCATTTT

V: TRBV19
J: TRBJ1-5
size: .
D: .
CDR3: CASKVSWVNQPQHF
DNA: TGTGCCAGTAAGGTGTCCTGGGTCAATCAGCCCCAGCATTTT

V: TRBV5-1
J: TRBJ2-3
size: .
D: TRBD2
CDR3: CASSSTSGEADTQYF
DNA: TGCGCCAGCAGCTCTACTAGCGGGGAGGCAGATACGCAGTATTTT

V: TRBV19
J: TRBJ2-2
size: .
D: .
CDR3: CASSIGEIGELFF
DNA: TGTGCCAGTAGTATTGGGGAGATCGGGGAGCTGTTTTTT

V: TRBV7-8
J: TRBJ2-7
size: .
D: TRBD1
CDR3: CASSLVGQGPYEQYF
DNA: TGTGCCAGCAGCTTAGTGGGACAGGGCCCCTACGAGCAGTACTTC

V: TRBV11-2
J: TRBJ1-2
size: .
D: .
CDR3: CASSLRSGYNYGYTF
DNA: TGTGCCAGCAGCTTGCGGTCAGGGTACAACTATGGCTACACCTTC

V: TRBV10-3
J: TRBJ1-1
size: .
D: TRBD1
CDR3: CATAGQGNTEAFF
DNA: TGTGCCACCGCGGGACAGGGGAACACTGAAGCTTTCTTT

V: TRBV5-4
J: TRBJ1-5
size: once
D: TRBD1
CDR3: CASSLGRGLDQPQHF
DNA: TGTGCCAGCAGCTTGGGAAGGGGGCTCGATCAGCCCCAGCATTTT

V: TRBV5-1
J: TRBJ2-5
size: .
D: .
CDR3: CASSLLGLDRSQTQYF
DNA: TGCGCCAGCAGCTTGTTGGGGCTGGACAGATCCCAAACCCAGTACTTC

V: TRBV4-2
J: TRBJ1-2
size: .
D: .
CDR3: CASSQVGRGGYGYTF
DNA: TGTGCCAGCAGCCAAGTGGGGCGGGGAGGGTATGGCTACACCTTC

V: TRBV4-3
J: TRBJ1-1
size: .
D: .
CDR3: CASSQGKSEAFF
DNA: TGCGCCAGCAGCCAAGGGAAGAGTGAAGCTTTCTTT

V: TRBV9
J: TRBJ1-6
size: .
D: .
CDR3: CASSRVYDSRPLHF
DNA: TGTGCCAGCAGCCGAGTGTACGACAGTCGACCCCTCCACTTT

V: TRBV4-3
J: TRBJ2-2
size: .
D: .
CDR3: CASSQEVGELFF
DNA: TGCGCCAGCAGCCAAGAGGTCGGGGAGCTGTTTTTT

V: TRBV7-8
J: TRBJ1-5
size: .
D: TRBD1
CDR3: CASSHEGALSNQPQHF
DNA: TGTGCCAGCAGCCATGAGGGGGCTTTAAGCAATCAGCCCCAGCATTTT

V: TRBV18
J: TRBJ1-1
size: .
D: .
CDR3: CASSPATEAFF
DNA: TGTGCCAGCTCACCAGCAACTGAAGCTTTCTTT